Sequencing of this T cell receptor (beta chain) was carried out in a study of blood T cell repertoires in COVID-19. Study details: Researchers got acute and convalescent COVID-19 samples from the United States, Italy and Spain. PBMCs, B-cell-depleted T cells, or T cells provided the cDNA or gDNA that made up the material.

Per the study methods: How many nucleated cells were present was estimated from reference gene primer amplification. Sequencing was performed with immunoSEQ multiplex PCR; in TCRdb, only in-frame clones are kept and a portion is missing. That table is the source of V, J and clone size, and D and trimming were worked out from the DNA. The sample shows about 290,000 clones, around four fifths of them seen only once. Germline-derived CDR1 and CDR2 are MNHEY and SMNVEV (reference sequence). With 1 base removed from V and 8 bases from J, the gap between germline ends came to 15 bases. This CDR3 region has 16 residues. This clone was counted a few times.

The genes are TRBV27 and TRBJ1-6, with unresolved D. This clonotype was sampled from a woman between 45 and 65 years old with active or convalescent COVID-19. Sequencing was performed on peripheral blood. DNA of the CDR3: TGTGCCAGCAGTTTATTCGATAGTAGGCGGTATTCACCCCTCCACTTT. Its protein product is CASSLFDSRRYSPLHF.